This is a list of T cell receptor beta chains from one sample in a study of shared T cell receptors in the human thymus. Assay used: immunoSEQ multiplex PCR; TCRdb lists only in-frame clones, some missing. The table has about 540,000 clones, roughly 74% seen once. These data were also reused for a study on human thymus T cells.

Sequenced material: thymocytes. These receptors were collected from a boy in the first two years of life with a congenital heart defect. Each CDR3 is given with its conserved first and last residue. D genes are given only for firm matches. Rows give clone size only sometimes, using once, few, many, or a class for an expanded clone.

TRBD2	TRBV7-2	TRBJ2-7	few	TGTGCCAGCAGCCGGGAAGAGGCTAGCGGGAGGAGCTCCTACGAGCAGTACTTC	CASSREEASGRSSYEQYF
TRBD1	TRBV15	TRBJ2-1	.	TGTGCCACCAGCAGAGTCGGGACAGATCCCTCCTACAATGAGCAGTTCTTC	CATSRVGTDPSYNEQFF
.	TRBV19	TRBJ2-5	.	TGTGCCAGTAGCCGTGAGGGTGGGGAGACCCAGTACTTC	CASSREGGETQYF
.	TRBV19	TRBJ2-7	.	TGTGCCAGTAGTATAGAAACAACGACTCCCTACGAGCAGTACTTC	CASSIETTTPYEQYF
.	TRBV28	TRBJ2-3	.	TGTGCCAGCAGTTTAGTCGCGTCCAATAGCACAGATACGCAGTATTTT	CASSLVASNSTDTQYF
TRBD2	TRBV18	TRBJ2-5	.	TGTGCCAGCTCACCCCCCGGGGGGGCGCGTACGGAGACCCAGTACTTC	CASSPPGGARTETQYF
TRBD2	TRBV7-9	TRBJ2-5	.	TGTGCCAGCACCTCCGGACTAGCGGGGGCCCAAGAGACCCAGTACTTC	CASTSGLAGAQETQYF
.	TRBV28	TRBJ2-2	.	TGTGCCAGCAGTCCCTCCACAGAGACCGGGGAGCTGTTTTTT	CASSPSTETGELFF
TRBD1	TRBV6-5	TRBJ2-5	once	TGTGCCAGCAGTTCCGGACAGGGGGGGGGAACCCAGTACTTC	CASSSGQGGGTQYF
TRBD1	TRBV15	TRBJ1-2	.	TGTGCCACCAGCAGAGGCCGGGGACAGGGGTCTAACTATGGCTACACCTTC	CATSRGRGQGSNYGYTF
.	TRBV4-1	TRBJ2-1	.	TGCGCCAGCAGCCAAGAATCCCTACTAGCCCTACGTGGGCAGTTCTTC	CASSQESLLALRGQFF
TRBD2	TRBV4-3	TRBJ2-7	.	TGCGCCAGCAGTGTTTCCGGGACTAGCGCGTACGAGCAGTACTTC	CASSVSGTSAYEQYF
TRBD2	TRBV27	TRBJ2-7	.	TGTGCCAGCAGCCGACCTCCTATAGCGGGGAGCTCCTACGAGCAGTACTTC	CASSRPPIAGSSYEQYF
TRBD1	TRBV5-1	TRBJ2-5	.	TGCGCCAGCAGCTTGGTAGAGACAGGGAGAAACAAGATGAAGGAGACCCAGTACTTC	CASSLVETGRNKMKETQYF
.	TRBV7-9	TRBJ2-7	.	TGTGCCAGCAGCTTAAGGTCAGGCAGCTCCTACGAGCAGTACTTC	CASSLRSGSSYEQYF
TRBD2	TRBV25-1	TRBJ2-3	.	TGTGCCAGCCGCCGGACTAGCGGGAGAGATGAGGTCACAGATACGCAGTATTTT	CASRRTSGRDEVTDTQYF
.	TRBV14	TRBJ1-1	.	TGTGCCAGCAGCCCCCGGGGAAGTGAAGCTTTCTTT	CASSPRGSEAFF
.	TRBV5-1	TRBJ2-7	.	TGCGCCAGCAGCTTGGCAGGGGTCGCCTACGAGCAGTACTTC	CASSLAGVAYEQYF
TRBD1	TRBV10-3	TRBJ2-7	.	TGTGCCATCAGCGCAAGCCGGGACAGATCGTACGAGCAGTACTTC	CAISASRDRSYEQYF
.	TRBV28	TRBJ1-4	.	TGTGCCAGCAGTCAATGGACAGCCTCTAATGAAAAACTGTTTTTT	CASSQWTASNEKLFF
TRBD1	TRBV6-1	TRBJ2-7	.	TGTGCCACGCCGCAGGGGGCGGGTGAGCAGTACTTC	CATPQGAGEQYF
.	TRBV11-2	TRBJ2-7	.	TGTGCCAGCAGCTTAGATGCTAGTGCCAGCGAGCAGTACTTC	CASSLDASASEQYF
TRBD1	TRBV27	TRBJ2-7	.	TGTGCCAGCAGTTTATCGGCGGTCAGGGGGATCTACGAGCAGTACTTC	CASSLSAVRGIYEQYF
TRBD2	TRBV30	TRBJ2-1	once	TGTGCCTGGAGGGGCCGGGCTAGCGGGAGGAGGGGGGGAGACTACAATGAGCAGTTCTTC	CAWRGRASGRRGGDYNEQFF
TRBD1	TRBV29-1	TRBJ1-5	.	TGCAGCGTAGACAGGGCCCACAATCAGCCCCAGCATTTT	CSVDRAHNQPQHF
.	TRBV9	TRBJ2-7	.	TGTGCCAGCAGCCCAGGCGGGACTTACCCCTACGAGCAGTACTTC	CASSPGGTYPYEQYF
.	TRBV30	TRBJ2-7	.	TGTGCCTGGAGGCAGGGCCCCTCCGTTACCTACGAGCAGTACTTC	CAWRQGPSVTYEQYF
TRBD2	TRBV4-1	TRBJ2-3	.	TGCGCCAGCAGCCAAGAAGAGATGTGGCGGGAGCAGGACACAGATACGCAGTATTTT	CASSQEEMWREQDTDTQYF
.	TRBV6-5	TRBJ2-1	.	TGTGCCAGCAGTTACATGGCGACAGGTGCATACAATGAGCAGTTCTTC	CASSYMATGAYNEQFF
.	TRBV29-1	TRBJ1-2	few	TGCAGCGTTGAATGGGAGGGACCTAACTATGGCTACACCTTC	CSVEWEGPNYGYTF
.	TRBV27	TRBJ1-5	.	TGTGCCAGCAGTATCGCAGGGTACAATCAGCCCCAGCATTTT	CASSIAGYNQPQHF
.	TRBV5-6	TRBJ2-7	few	TGTGCCAGCAGCGGAATAGCCCACGAGCAGTACTTC	CASSGIAHEQYF
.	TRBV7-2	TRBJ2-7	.	TGTGCCAGCAGCTTAGCCCCGCGGCCCTACGAGCAGTACTTC	CASSLAPRPYEQYF
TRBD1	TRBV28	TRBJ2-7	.	TGTGCCAGCAGTGCCCGGGACAGGGGGCCCACCTACGAGCAGTACTTC	CASSARDRGPTYEQYF
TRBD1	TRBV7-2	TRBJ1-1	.	TGTGCCAGCAGCTCCCTGGACAGGGGCCATTCCAACACTGAAGCTTTCTTT	CASSSLDRGHSNTEAFF
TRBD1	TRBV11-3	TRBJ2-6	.	TGTGCCAGCAGCTTAGGAGGACAGGAAGGTTCTGGGGCCAACGTCCTGACTTTC	CASSLGGQEGSGANVLTF
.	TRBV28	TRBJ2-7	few	TGTGCCAGCAGTTTCCAATACGAGCAGTACTTC	CASSFQYEQYF
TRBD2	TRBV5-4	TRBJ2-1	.	TGTGCCAGCAGCGGTGACAGGGAGACTAGCGGGTACAATGAGCAGTTCTTC	CASSGDRETSGYNEQFF
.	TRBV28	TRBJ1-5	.	TGTGCCAGCAGTTTACACGGCCATCCGAGACTGTATAGCAATCAGCCCCAGCATTTT	CASSLHGHPRLYSNQPQHF
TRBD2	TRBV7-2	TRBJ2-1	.	TGTGCCAGCAGCTGGGGGAGGGCCTGGAATGAGCAGTTCTTC	CASSWGRAWNEQFF
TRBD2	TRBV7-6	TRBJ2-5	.	TGTGCCAGCAGCTTATTACAGCGGGAGGGCCGGGAGACCCAGTACTTC	CASSLLQREGRETQYF
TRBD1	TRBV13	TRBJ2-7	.	TGTGCCAGCTCTGGACAGGCGTCCTACGAGCAGTACTTC	CASSGQASYEQYF
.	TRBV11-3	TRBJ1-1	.	TGTGCCAGCAGACAAGGGGCAGGTTTGGCTTTCTTT	CASRQGAGLAFF
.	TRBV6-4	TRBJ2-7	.	TGTGCCAGCAAGCCCCCGAGCTACGAGCAGTACTTC	CASKPPSYEQYF
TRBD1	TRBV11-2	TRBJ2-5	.	TGTGCCAGCAGCTTAGAGAACAGGGGCGAGACCCAGTACTTC	CASSLENRGETQYF
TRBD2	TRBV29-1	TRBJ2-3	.	TGCAGCGTTTTGACTAGCGGGCTCACAGATACGCAGTATTTT	CSVLTSGLTDTQYF
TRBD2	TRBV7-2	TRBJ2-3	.	TGTGCCAGCAGCTTACGCTCCGGGACTAGCGGGAGGGGGGGGGATACGCAGTATTTT	CASSLRSGTSGRGGDTQYF
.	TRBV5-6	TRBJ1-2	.	TGTGCCAGCAGCTTGAGGAGGATCTATGGCTACACCTTC	CASSLRRIYGYTF
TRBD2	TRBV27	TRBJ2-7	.	TGTGCCAGCAGTTTCACCCCCCCTAGCGGGAGGCGGTACGAGCAGTACTTC	CASSFTPPSGRRYEQYF
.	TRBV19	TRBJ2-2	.	TGTGCCAGTAGTATCTACACCGGGGAGCTGTTTTTT	CASSIYTGELFF
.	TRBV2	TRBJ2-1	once	TGTGCCAGCAGCCCAGTGAATGAGCAGTTCTTC	CASSPVNEQFF